The 28 T cell receptor beta chains below all came from one sample that was sequenced in a study of CD8 T cells in ankylosing spondylitis. TCRdb re-called the 5' RACE reads through MiXCR, storing one row per CDR3 protein. The sample has 290,000 or so distinct CDR3 sequences; around 20% are singletons. Sequencing was performed on blood, either unsorted or a sorted T cell fraction (not recorded which). The receptors originated from a female donor with ankylosing spondylitis or in good health (not recorded which).

This clonotype was seen a few times. The chain is built from TRBV6-5 and TRBJ1-5; 9 bases agree with TRBD1. V lost 0 bases, J lost 7 bases, and 10 bases stayed unmatched. Germline V gene data show CDR1 as MNHEY and CDR2 as SVGAGI. This CDR3 has 17 amino acids. CDR3: CASSYSRDRVGEQPQHF. CDR3 bases: TGTGCCAGCAGTTACTCCCGGGACAGGGTAGGCGAGCAGCCCCAGCATTTT.

This clonotype came up many times. The chain links TRBV9 to TRBJ2-5; 9 bases are shared with TRBD2. The germline gives CDR1 SGDLS, CDR2 YYNGEE. This CDR3 is built from 14 residues. V lost 0 bases to trimming and J lost 4 bases; unmatched junction nucleotides: 1. The CDR3 reads CASSVELAGETQYF. CDR3 DNA: TGTGCCAGCAGCGTAGAACTAGCGGGAGAGACCCAGTACTTC.

There are a few counts of this clonotype. The V gene is TRBV20-1, the J gene TRBJ2-3; TRBD1 agrees at 8 bases. Germline CDR1 and CDR2: DFQATT and SNEGSKA (reference sequence). CDR3 length equals 15 residues. V shed 6 bases and J 4 bases; nucleotides not matched to a gene: 12. Here the CDR3 reads CSAEPGQAGADTQYF. The CDR3 DNA is TGCAGTGCCGAGCCGGGACAGGCTGGGGCAGATACGCAGTATTTT.

This clonotype was recorded many times. This chain connects TRBV20-1 to TRBJ1-2, with 9 nucleotides matching TRBD1. The germline V gene encodes CDR1 DFQATT and CDR2 SNEGSKA (reference sequence). After removal of 6 bases from V and 5 bases from J, the junction contained 10 bases not matched to a gene. The CDR3 is 14 residues long. The CDR3 DNA reads TGCAGTGCCTACTCCGGGACAGGGAGGTATGGCTACACCTTC. Its translation: CSAYSGTGRYGYTF.

The sample holds a few counts of this clonotype. This sequence joins TRBV7-3 and TRBJ2-1; 7 bases fit TRBD2. Germline CDR1 reads SGHTA; CDR2 reads FQGTGA. This CDR3 spans 14 amino acids. V trimming: 1 base; J trimming: 6 bases; junction bases outside the gene matches: 3. This chain's CDR3 is CASSLKGEGNEQFF. In DNA, the CDR3 is TGTGCCAGCAGCTTAAAAGGGGAGGGCAATGAGCAGTTCTTC.

The CDR3 DNA reads as TGCGCCAGCAGGCCACGACTAGCGGGAATCTACGAGCAGTACTTC. Protein sequence: CASRPRLAGIYEQYF. This chain uses TRBV4-3 with TRBJ2-7; 11 bases map to TRBD2. CDR1 and CDR2 from the germline V gene are LGHNA and YSLEER. Trimming removed 6 bases from V and 3 bases from J; junction bases left unmatched: 7. The length of the CDR3 is 15 residues.

The chain recombines TRBV7-9 with TRBJ2-3, with 9 bases lining up with TRBD2. This CDR3 is 14 amino acids long. V lost 7 bases, J lost 2 bases, and 4 bases stayed unmatched. From germline, CDR1 is SEHNR and CDR2 FQNEAQ (reference sequence). The chain's CDR3 is CASTVAGATDTQYF. CDR3 bases: TGTGCCAGCACCGTAGCGGGGGCCACAGATACGCAGTATTTT.

This clonotype was recorded at least ten times. The J gene is TRBJ2-1, the V gene TRBV29-1, with 7 bases fitting TRBD1. This CDR3 spans 15 amino acids. The V segment lost 3 bases and the J segment 6 bases; nucleotides outside the gene matches: 11. The germline gives CDR1 SQVTM, CDR2 ANQGSEA. This chain's CDR3 is CSVDTGDSPGNEQFF. The CDR3, as DNA: TGCAGCGTTGACACTGGGGACAGTCCGGGCAATGAGCAGTTCTTC.

This clonotype was seen a handful of times. The rearrangement links TRBV20-1 to TRBJ2-5, with D perhaps matching TRBD1 or TRBD2 (6 bases each). The CDR3 loop spans 14 amino acids. Between the trimmed V and J ends, which lost 1 base and 5 bases, there was a span of 14 bases. The germline CDR1 and CDR2 sequences are DFQATT and SNEGSKA (reference sequence). CDR3 nucleotides: TGCAGTGCTAGAGGAGGGGGGCCTGGGGAGACCCAGTACTTC. It is translated as CSARGGGPGETQYF.

The rearrangement uses TRBV20-1 and TRBJ2-7; 12 bases map to TRBD2. Losses at the gene ends were 3 bases for V and 7 bases for J; bases not matched to a gene: 7. This CDR3 has 14 amino acids. The germline V gene has CDR1 DFQATT and CDR2 SNEGSKA (reference sequence). CDR3 bases: TGCAGTGCTAGGCTAGCGGGAGGGCCGTGGGAGCAGTACTTC. Translating gives CSARLAGGPWEQYF.

This clonotype appeared a few times. This rearrangement joins TRBV14 to TRBJ2-1; D may be TRBD2 (6 bases). Germline V gives CDR1 SGHDN, CDR2 FVKESK. CDR3 length: 14 residues. V lost 4 bases to trimming and J lost 8 bases, with 15 bases between them. This CDR3 reads CASSPAGLVDEQFF. The CDR3 DNA reads TGTGCCAGCAGCCCAGCGGGTCTCGTGGATGAGCAGTTCTTC.

The V gene is TRBV27, the J gene TRBJ1-1, with D uncertain. This CDR3 contains 12 residues. The germline CDR1 and CDR2 sequences are MNHEY and SMNVEV (reference sequence). The ends were cut back, 6 bases at V and 1 base at J, with 6 bases in the middle. Written as DNA, the CDR3 is TGTGCCAGCAGGTGGGGGAACACTGAAGCTTTCTTT. This sequence encodes CASRWGNTEAFF.

This clonotype was detected only a few times. CDR3 residues: CASSFEDRETQYF. CDR3 sequence (DNA): TGTGCCAGCAGCTTCGAGGACAGGGAGACGCAGTATTTT. This chain connects TRBV5-5 to TRBJ2-3, with 8 bases identical to TRBD1. The germline gives CDR1 SGHKS, CDR2 YYEKEE (reference sequence). The V segment lost 2 bases and the J segment 9 bases; nucleotides outside the gene matches: 5. The CDR3 loop spans 13 amino acids. Based on the CDR3 plus reference TRBV5-5 and TRBJ2-3, the full variable domain is DAGVTQSPTHLIKTRGQQVTLRCSPISGHKSVSWYQQVLGQGPQFIFQYYEKEERGRGNFPDRFSARQFPNYSSELNVNALLLGDSALYLCASSFEDRETQYFGPGTRLTVL.

This chain connects TRBV4-3 to TRBJ2-2; the D is unclear. The V end lost 2 bases, the J end lost 0 bases, and 7 bases lay between the germline ends. Germline V lookup: CDR1 LGHNA, CDR2 YSLEER. The CDR3 contains 15 residues. As DNA, the CDR3 is TGCGCCAGCAGCCAAACAGTCGCGAACACCGGGGAGCTGTTTTTT. It codes for CASSQTVANTGELFF.

There are a few counts of this clonotype. The chain combines TRBV12-3 or TRBV12-4 with TRBJ1-1; D remains ambiguous. The CDR3 sequence is 14 residues long. V was shortened by 4 bases and J by 3 bases, with 12 bases between the two germline ends. For the CDR3, the DNA is TGTGCCAGCAGTTACAGCCGGGGTTACACTGAAGCTTTCTTT. This sequence encodes CASSYSRGYTEAFF.

In its sample, this clonotype was seen many times. One end of the junction is discordant with germline, which a read error may explain. The J gene is TRBJ2-5, the V gene TRBV20-1; D unresolved. The CDR3 length is 9 residues. Germline V gene sequence: CDR1 DFQATT, CDR2 SNEGSKA (reference sequence). The CDR3 bases are TGCAGTGGTCCCCCGGGCTCCCACTTC. Protein: CSGPPGSHF.

This chain links TRBV24-1 with TRBJ2-5; TRBD1 agrees at 10 bases. Losses at the gene ends were 2 bases for V and 3 bases for J; bases not matched to a gene: 5. This CDR3 is 16 amino acids long. Germline V gives CDR1 KGHDR, CDR2 SFDVKD. In DNA form, the CDR3 reads TGTGCCACCAGTGATTCTACTGGGACAGGGGAAGAGACCCAGTACTTC. Translation gives CATSDSTGTGEETQYF.

The sample holds a few counts of this clonotype. The chain couples TRBV3-1 to TRBJ1-2; TRBD1 matches 7 bases. The CDR3 contains 13 residues. Germline V gene sequence: CDR1 LGHDT, CDR2 YNNKEL (reference sequence). V shed 4 bases and J 8 bases; nucleotides not matched to a gene: 7. Here the CDR3 reads CASSLDRVKGYTF. The CDR3 DNA reads as TGTGCCAGCAGCCTCGACAGGGTGAAGGGCTACACCTTC.

The chain recombines TRBV7-8 with TRBJ2-2; 8 bases fit TRBD2. The CDR3 has 18 residues. Germline-derived CDR1 and CDR2 are SGHVS and FQNEAQ. With V trimmed by 3 bases and J by 7 bases, 16 bases remained unmatched. CDR3 DNA sequence: TGTGCCAGCAGCTTGGGGCTGCGGAGCGGGAGATCAAACGGGGAGCTGTTTTTT. It yields the protein CASSLGLRSGRSNGELFF.

This clonotype appeared a few times. The gene calls are TRBV11-2 and TRBJ2-1; 8 bases are a match to TRBD1. V trimming: 4 bases; J trimming: 3 bases; junction bases outside the gene matches: 5. Germline assignment: CDR1 SGHAT and CDR2 FQNNGV. The CDR3 length is 15 residues. CDR3 sequence reads: CASSSLRGLYNEQFF. CDR3 bases: TGTGCCAGCAGCTCCCTCAGGGGGCTCTACAATGAGCAGTTCTTC.

The rearrangement links TRBV10-2 to TRBJ1-1, with D tentatively TRBD1 (5 bases). CDR1 and CDR2 from the germline V gene are WSHSY and SAAADI. The CDR3 contains 16 residues. Trimming pared 6 bases from V and 1 base from J, leaving 18 bases between. The CDR3 DNA follows: TGCGCCAGCAGACGCCTAGACAGACCGCAGAACACTGAAGCTTTCTTT. This gives the protein CASRRLDRPQNTEAFF.

This clonotype showed up just a few times. The J gene is TRBJ2-1, the V gene TRBV14; the D gene is possibly TRBD1 (5 bases). CDR3 length equals 16 residues. The V and J ends lost 3 bases and 0 bases respectively, with 12 bases between them. From germline, CDR1 is SGHDN and CDR2 FVKESK. CDR3: CASSHRGFSSYNEQFF. CDR3 nucleotides: TGTGCCAGCAGCCATAGGGGCTTTTCCTCCTACAATGAGCAGTTCTTC.

There are many counts of this clonotype. The chain combines TRBV20-1 with TRBJ2-1; the D is unclear. The CDR3 is 11 amino acids. Between the trimmed V and J ends, which lost 3 bases and 9 bases, there was a span of 9 bases. CDR1 is DFQATT and CDR2 is SNEGSKA in the germline V gene (reference sequence). This chain's CDR3 is CSARLLAEQFF. The CDR3 DNA reads as TGCAGTGCTAGGTTACTTGCTGAGCAGTTCTTC.

The chain couples TRBV4-3 to TRBJ2-7; D might be TRBD2 (5 bases). Germline CDR1 and CDR2: LGHNA and YSLEER. The V and J ends lost 3 bases and 7 bases respectively, with 13 bases between them. This CDR3 comprises 13 residues. The CDR3 region has the DNA TGCGCCAGCAGCCATCGAGTTGCGGGTGAGCAGTACTTC. Residues: CASSHRVAGEQYF.

The rearrangement joins TRBV11-2 to TRBJ2-3; D is ambiguous. The V end lost 5 bases, the J end lost 5 bases, and 11 bases lay between the germline ends. Germline V gene sequence: CDR1 SGHAT, CDR2 FQNNGV. This CDR3 contains 13 residues. The CDR3 loop is CASSPRRLDTQYF. The DNA for the CDR3 is TGTGCCAGCAGCCCCAGGAGACTAGATACGCAGTATTTT.

Ten or more counts support this clonotype. The CDR3 is CASRRLGAIYGYTF. The CDR3 DNA is TGTGCCAGCAGGCGACTCGGGGCGATCTATGGCTACACCTTC. This sequence joins TRBV7-9 and TRBJ1-2; D is possibly TRBD1 (5 bases). CDR1 and CDR2 (germline): SEHNR, FQNEAQ (reference sequence). The CDR3 covers 14 residues. V shed 6 bases and J shed 4 bases, with 15 bases lying between them.

This clonotype was counted between two and nine times. V and J are TRBV10-3 and TRBJ1-2; D gene uncertain. There are 13 residues in the CDR3. Germline V lookup: CDR1 ENHRY, CDR2 SYGVKD. V lost 10 bases, J lost 1 base, and 13 bases lay in between. Here the CDR3 reads CATYGRDNYGYTF. Here the CDR3 DNA reads TGTGCCACCTATGGACGGGATAACTATGGCTACACCTTC.

This clonotype was counted between two and nine times. The V and J genes are TRBV20-1 and TRBJ2-1; D ambiguous. From germline, CDR1 is DFQATT and CDR2 SNEGSKA (reference sequence). V gave up 6 bases and J gave up 8 bases, with 17 bases separating them. CDR3 length equals 13 residues. The CDR3 is CSARPPTEDEQFF. As DNA, the CDR3 is TGCAGTGCCCGCCCCCCGACCGAAGATGAGCAGTTCTTC.